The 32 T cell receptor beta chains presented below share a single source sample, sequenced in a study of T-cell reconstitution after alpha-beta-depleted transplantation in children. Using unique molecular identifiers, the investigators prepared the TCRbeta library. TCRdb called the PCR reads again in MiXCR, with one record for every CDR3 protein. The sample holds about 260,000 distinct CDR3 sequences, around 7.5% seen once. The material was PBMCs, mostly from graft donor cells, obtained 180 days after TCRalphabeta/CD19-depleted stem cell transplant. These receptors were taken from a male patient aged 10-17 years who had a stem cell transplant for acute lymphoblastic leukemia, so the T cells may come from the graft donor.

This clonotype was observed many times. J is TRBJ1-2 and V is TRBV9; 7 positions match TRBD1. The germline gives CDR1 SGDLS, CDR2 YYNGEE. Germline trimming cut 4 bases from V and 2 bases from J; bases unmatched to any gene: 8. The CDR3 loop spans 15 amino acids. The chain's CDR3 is CASSPGGGSNYGYTF. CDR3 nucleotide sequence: TGTGCCAGCAGCCCAGGGGGGGGTTCGAACTATGGCTACACCTTC.

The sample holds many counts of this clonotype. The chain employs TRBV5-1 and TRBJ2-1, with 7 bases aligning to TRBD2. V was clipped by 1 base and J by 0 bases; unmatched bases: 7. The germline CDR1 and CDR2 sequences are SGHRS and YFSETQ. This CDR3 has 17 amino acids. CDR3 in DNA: TGCGCCAGCAGCTTGTGGGTACTAGCGCGCTCCTACAATGAGCAGTTCTTC. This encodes CASSLWVLARSYNEQFF.

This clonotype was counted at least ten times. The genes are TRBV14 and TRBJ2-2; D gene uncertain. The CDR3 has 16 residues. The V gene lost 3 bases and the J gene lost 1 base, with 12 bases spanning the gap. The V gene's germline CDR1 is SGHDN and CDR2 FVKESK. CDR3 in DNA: TGTGCCAGCAGCCAGTCGAGTACCAGGAACACCGGGGAGCTGTTTTTT. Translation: CASSQSSTRNTGELFF.

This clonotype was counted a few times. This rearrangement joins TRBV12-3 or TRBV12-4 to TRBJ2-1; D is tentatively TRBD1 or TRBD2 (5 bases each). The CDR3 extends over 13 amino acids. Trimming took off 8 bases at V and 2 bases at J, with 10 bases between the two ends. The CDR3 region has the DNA TGTGCCAGCGGTCGGGGCCCCTACAATGAGCAGTTCTTC. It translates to CASGRGPYNEQFF.

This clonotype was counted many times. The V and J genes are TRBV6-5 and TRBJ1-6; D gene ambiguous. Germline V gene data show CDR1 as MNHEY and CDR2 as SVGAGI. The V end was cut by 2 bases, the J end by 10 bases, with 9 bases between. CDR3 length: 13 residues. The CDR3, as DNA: TGTGCCAGCAGTTACGCAGCAGGCTCACCCCTCCACTTT. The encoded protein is CASSYAAGSPLHF.

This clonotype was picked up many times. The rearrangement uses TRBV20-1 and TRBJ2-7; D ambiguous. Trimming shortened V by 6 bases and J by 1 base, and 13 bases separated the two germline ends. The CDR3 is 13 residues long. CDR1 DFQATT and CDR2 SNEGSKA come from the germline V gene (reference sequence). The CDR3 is CSAAPGYSYEQYF. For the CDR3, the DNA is TGCAGTGCCGCTCCGGGTTATTCCTACGAGCAGTACTTC.

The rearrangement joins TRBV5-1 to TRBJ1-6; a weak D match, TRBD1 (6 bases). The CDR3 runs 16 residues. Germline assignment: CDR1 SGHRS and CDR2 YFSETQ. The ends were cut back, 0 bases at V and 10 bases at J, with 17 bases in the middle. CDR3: CASSLGLARGESPLHF. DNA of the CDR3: TGCGCCAGCAGCTTGGGTTTGGCCAGGGGAGAATCACCCCTCCACTTT.

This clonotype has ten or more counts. The CDR3 DNA follows: TGTGCCACCCGGGGGGACAATGAGCAGTTCTTC. It specifies CATRGDNEQFF. The J gene is TRBJ2-1, the V gene TRBV24-1, with TRBD2 identical over 7 bases. This CDR3 comprises 11 residues. Trimming cost V 9 bases and J 5 bases; bases outside gene matches: 0. The germline gives CDR1 KGHDR, CDR2 SFDVKD.

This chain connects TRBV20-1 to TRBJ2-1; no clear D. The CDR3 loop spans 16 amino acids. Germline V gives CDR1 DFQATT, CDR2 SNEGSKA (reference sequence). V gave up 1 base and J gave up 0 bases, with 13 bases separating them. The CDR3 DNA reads TGCAGTGCTAGAGCGCCGACTTTTAGCTCCTACAATGAGCAGTTCTTC. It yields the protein CSARAPTFSSYNEQFF.

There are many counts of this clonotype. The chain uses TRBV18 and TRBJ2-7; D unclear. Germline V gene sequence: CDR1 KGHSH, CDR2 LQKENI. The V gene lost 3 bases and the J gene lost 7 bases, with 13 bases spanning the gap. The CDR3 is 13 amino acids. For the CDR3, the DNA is TGTGCCAGCTCACCCGTCTCCGCACTGGAGCAGTACTTC. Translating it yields CASSPVSALEQYF.

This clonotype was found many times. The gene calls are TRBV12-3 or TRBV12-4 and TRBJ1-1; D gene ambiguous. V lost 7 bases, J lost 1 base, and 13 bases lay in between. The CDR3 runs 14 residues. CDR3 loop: CASTPFRRNTEAFF. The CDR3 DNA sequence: TGTGCCAGCACCCCCTTCCGGAGGAACACTGAAGCTTTCTTT.

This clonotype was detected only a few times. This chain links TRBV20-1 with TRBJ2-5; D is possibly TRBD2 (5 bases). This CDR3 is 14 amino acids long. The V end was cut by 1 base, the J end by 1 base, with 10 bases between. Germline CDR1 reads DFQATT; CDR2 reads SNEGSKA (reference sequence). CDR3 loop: CSARVSGSQETQYF. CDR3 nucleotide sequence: TGCAGTGCTAGAGTTTCGGGGTCCCAAGAGACCCAGTACTTC.

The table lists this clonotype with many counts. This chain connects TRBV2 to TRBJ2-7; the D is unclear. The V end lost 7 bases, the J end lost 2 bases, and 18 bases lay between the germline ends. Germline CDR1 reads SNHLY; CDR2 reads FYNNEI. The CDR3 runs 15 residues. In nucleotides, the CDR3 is TGTGCCAGCAATTGGATCTTAGCACCCACCTACGAGCAGTACTTC. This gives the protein CASNWILAPTYEQYF.

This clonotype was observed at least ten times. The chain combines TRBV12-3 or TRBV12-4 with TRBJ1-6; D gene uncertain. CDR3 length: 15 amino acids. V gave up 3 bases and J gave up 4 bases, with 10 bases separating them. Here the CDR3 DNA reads TGTGCCAGCAGTTTCGGGCGGGTTTATAATTCACCCCTCCACTTT. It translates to CASSFGRVYNSPLHF.

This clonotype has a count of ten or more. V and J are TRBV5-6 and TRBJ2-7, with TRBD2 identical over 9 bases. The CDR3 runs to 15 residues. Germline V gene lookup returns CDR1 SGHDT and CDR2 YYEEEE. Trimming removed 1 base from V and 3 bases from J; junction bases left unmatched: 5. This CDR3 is CASSLWPSGNYEQYF. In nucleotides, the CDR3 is TGTGCCAGCAGCTTGTGGCCTAGCGGGAACTACGAGCAGTACTTC.

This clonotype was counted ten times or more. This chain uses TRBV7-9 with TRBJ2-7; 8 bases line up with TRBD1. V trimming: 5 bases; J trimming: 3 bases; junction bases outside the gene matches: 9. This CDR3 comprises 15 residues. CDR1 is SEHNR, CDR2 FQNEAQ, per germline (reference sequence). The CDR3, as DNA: TGTGCCAGCAGCCCCGGACAGGGAAGGAACTACGAGCAGTACTTC. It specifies CASSPGQGRNYEQYF.

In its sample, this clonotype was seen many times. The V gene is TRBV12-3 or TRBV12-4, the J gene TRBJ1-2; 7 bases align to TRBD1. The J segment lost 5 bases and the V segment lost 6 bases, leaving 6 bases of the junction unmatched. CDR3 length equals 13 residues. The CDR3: CASRSTGRYGYTF. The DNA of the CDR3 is TGTGCCAGCAGGTCGACAGGGCGGTATGGCTACACCTTC.

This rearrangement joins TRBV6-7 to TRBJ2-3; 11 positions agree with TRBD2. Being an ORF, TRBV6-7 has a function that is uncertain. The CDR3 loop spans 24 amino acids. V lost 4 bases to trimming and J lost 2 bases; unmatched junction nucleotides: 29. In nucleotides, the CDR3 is TGTGCCAGCAGTTCACCCCCTACTAGCGGGAGCGACGGATTCCCGTGGTCCCCCACAGATACGCAGTATTTT. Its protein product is CASSSPPTSGSDGFPWSPTDTQYF.

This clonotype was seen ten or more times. CDR3 protein: CASSPVWGRGEAFF. The CDR3, as DNA: TGCGCCAGCAGCCCGGTGTGGGGTCGTGGGGAAGCTTTCTTT. The chain links TRBV5-1 to TRBJ1-1; D is unclear. The CDR3 loop spans 14 amino acids. Germline-derived CDR1 and CDR2 are SGHRS and YFSETQ. Trimming took 4 bases from V and 8 from J, leaving 18 bases between them.

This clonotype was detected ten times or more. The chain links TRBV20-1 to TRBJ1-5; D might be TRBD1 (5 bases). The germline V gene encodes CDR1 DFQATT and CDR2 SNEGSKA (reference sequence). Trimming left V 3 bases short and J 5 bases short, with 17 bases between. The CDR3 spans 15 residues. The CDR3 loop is CSASEGVGLHQPQHF. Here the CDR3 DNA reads TGCAGTGCTAGCGAAGGGGTAGGTCTCCATCAGCCCCAGCATTTT.

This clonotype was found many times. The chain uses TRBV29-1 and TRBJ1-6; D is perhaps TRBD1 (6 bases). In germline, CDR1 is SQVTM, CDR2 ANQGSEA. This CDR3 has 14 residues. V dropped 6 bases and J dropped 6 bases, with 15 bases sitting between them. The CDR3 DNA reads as TGCAGCGTCAGGGGAACAGGACTTAATTCACCCCTCCACTTT. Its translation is CSVRGTGLNSPLHF.

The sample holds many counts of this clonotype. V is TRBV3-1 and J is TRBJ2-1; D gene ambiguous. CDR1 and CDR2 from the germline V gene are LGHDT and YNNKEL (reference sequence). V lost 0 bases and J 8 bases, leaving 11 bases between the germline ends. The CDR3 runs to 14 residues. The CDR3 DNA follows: TGTGCCAGCAGCCAAGATCTCGCGGTATATGAGCAGTTCTTC. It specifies CASSQDLAVYEQFF.

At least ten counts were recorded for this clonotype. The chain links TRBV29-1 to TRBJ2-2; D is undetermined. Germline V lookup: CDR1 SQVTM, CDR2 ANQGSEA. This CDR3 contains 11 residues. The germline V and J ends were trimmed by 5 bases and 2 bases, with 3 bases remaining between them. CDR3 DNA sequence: TGCAGCGTTCTTAACACCGGGGAGCTGTTTTTT. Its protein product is CSVLNTGELFF.

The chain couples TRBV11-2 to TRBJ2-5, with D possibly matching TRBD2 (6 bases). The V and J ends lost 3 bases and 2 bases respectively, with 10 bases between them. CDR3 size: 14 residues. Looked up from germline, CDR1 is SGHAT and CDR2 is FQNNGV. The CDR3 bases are TGTGCCAGCAGCTTTGGAGGGCAGCAAGAGACCCAGTACTTC. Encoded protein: CASSFGGQQETQYF.

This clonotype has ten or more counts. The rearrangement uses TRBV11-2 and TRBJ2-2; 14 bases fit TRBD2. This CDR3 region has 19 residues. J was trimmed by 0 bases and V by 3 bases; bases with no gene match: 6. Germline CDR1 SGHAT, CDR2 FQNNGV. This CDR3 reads CASSLVGLAGGSNTGELFF. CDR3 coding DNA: TGTGCCAGCAGCTTGGTAGGACTAGCGGGAGGTTCGAACACCGGGGAGCTGTTTTTT. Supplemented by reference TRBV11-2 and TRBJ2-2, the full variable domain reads EAGVAQSPRYKIIEKRQSVAFWCNPISGHATLYWYQQILGQGPKLLIQFQNNGVVDDSQLPKDRFSAERLKGVDSTLKIQPAKLEDSAVYLCASSLVGLAGGSNTGELFFGEGSRLTVL.

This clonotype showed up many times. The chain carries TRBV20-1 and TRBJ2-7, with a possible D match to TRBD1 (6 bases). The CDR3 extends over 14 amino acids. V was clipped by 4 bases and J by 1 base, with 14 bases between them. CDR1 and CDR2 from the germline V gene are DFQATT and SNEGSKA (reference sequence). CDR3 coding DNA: TGCAGTGCTATAGACAGGCCGCCTTCCTACGAGCAGTACTTC. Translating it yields CSAIDRPPSYEQYF.

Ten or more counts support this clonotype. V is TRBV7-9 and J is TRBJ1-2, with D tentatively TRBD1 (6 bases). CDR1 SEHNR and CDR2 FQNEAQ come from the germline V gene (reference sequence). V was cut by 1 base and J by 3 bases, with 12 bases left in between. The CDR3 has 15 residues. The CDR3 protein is CASSLVTGGHYGYTF. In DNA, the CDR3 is TGTGCCAGCAGCTTAGTCACGGGGGGCCACTATGGCTACACCTTC.

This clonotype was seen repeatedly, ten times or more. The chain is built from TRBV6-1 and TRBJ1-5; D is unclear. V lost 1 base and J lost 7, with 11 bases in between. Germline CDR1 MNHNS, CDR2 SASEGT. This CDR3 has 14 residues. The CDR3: CASSEVGRGQPQHF. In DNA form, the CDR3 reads TGTGCCAGCAGTGAAGTCGGCAGAGGGCAGCCCCAGCATTTT.

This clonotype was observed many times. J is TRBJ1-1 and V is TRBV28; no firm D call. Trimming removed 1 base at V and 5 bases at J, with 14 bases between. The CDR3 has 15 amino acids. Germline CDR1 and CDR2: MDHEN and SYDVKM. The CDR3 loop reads CASSLLGLRGTEAFF. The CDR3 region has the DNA TGTGCCAGCAGTTTATTAGGACTGAGAGGGACTGAAGCTTTCTTT.

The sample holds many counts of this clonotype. CDR3 loop: CASGQGASSPLHF. The CDR3 bases are TGTGCCAGCGGCCAGGGGGCGAGTTCACCCCTCCACTTT. The chain employs TRBV9 and TRBJ1-6; 8 bases fit TRBD1. This CDR3 is 13 amino acids long. The trim removed 7 bases at V and 9 bases at J, leaving 6 bases unmatched. In germline, CDR1 is SGDLS, CDR2 YYNGEE.

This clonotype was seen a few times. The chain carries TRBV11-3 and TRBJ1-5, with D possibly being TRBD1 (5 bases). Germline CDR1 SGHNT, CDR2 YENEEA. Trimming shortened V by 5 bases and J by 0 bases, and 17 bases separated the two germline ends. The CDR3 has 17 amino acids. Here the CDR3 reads CASSPGRAVYSNQPQHF. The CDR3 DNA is TGTGCCAGCAGCCCTGGCAGGGCTGTTTATAGCAATCAGCCCCAGCATTTT.

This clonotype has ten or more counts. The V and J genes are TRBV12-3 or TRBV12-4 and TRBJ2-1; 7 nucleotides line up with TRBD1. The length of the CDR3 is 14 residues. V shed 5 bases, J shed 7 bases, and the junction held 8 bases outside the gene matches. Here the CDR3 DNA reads TGTGCCAGCAGTCTGCAGACAGGGTCAAATGAGCAGTTCTTC. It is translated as CASSLQTGSNEQFF.